This is a list of T cell receptor beta chains from one sample in a study of control samples from healthy donors and cancer patients. Some clones are missing from TCRdb's copy, which holds only in-frame ones; the method was immunoSEQ multiplex PCR. The sample lists about 77,000 clones, 85% to 95% occurring once. Sequencing was carried out using blood. The receptors derive from a woman aged 60-75 years in good health. Both conserved end residues are part of each CDR3. A D gene is named only where the DNA matches it firmly. The size field is filled for only some rows; it gives once, few, many or a size class.

v_gene	abundance	j_gene	d_gene	CDR3nt	CDR3aa
TRBV30	-	TRBJ1-1	-	TGTGCCTGGAATCATTTAGGGAACACTGAAGCTTTCTTT	CAWNHLGNTEAFF
TRBV12-3/TRBV12-4	-	TRBJ1-1	-	TGTGCCAGCAGTTTGGGACGCTACACTGAAGCTTTCTTT	CASSLGRYTEAFF
TRBV7-3	-	TRBJ1-1	-	TGTGCCAGCAGCTTGGACGGTGAACTGAACACTGAAGCTTTCTTT	CASSLDGELNTEAFF
TRBV28	-	TRBJ2-7	TRBD2	TGTGCCAGCAGTCGAGCGGGAGTCTACGGCGAGCAGTACTTC	CASSRAGVYGEQYF
TRBV25-1	-	TRBJ2-7	TRBD2	TGTGCCAGCAGGACTAGCGGCTCCTACGGGCAGTACTTC	CASRTSGSYGQYF
TRBV19	-	TRBJ2-2	-	TGTGCCAGTAGTATAGATGCCAGCGCAACCGGGGAGCTGTTTTTT	CASSIDASATGELFF
TRBV7-9	-	TRBJ2-7	TRBD2	TGTGCCAGCAGCGAAGGGACTAGCGGAAAGTCGAGGTACTTC	CASSEGTSGKSRYF
TRBV12-3/TRBV12-4	-	TRBJ1-1	-	TGTGCCAGCAGGCCAGGGTTGGACACTGAAGCTTTCTTT	CASRPGLDTEAFF
TRBV5-1	-	TRBJ2-1	TRBD2	TGCGCCAGCAGCCCCTTAGGGACTAGCGGAGGGGAGGAGCAGTTCTTC	CASSPLGTSGGEEQFF
TRBV9	-	TRBJ1-2	-	TGTGCCAGCACTTTTGGGGGGGGAGGCTATGGCTACACCTTC	CASTFGGGGYGYTF
TRBV28	-	TRBJ1-4	-	TGTGCCAGCAGTTGGGGGGGATCGGGAGAAAAACTGTTTTTT	CASSWGGSGEKLFF
TRBV24-1	-	TRBJ2-1	-	TGTGCCACCAGTGACGGGACGGGGTACAATGAGCAGTTCTTC	CATSDGTGYNEQFF
TRBV28	-	TRBJ2-5	-	TGTGCCAGCGCAAAATTGACCCAGTACTTC	CASAKLTQYF
TRBV6-6	-	TRBJ1-1	-	TGTGCCAGCAGCCGAAAGGGGGGCAAAGGTAGGGACACTGAAGCTTTCTTT	CASSRKGGKGRDTEAFF
TRBV5-1	-	TRBJ1-1	-	TGCGCCAGCAGCGTTGGACAAGCCTACACTGAAGCTTTCTTT	CASSVGQAYTEAFF
TRBV7-9	-	TRBJ1-1	-	TGTGCCAGCAGCTCTCACGGACCCCTCACTGAAGCTTTCTTT	CASSSHGPLTEAFF
TRBV28	-	TRBJ2-7	TRBD2	TGTGCCAGCAGTCCCATACAAACATCACGGCGGGAGTTTCACGAGCAGTACTTC	CASSPIQTSRREFHEQYF
TRBV24-1	-	TRBJ2-7	-	TGTGCCACCAGTGATGTCCAGCCGGGACTCAACTACGAGCAGTACTTC	CATSDVQPGLNYEQYF
TRBV5-4	-	TRBJ2-3	-	TGTGCCAGCAGCCCGGGACGGGGTACGCAGTATTTT	CASSPGRGTQYF
TRBV2	-	TRBJ2-5	-	TGTGCCAGCAGTAGGATTGGACAAGAGACCCAGTACTTC	CASSRIGQETQYF
TRBV19	-	TRBJ2-2	-	TGTGCCAGTAGTATCGTGGGAGCGAACACCGGGGAGCTGTTTTTT	CASSIVGANTGELFF
TRBV6-5	-	TRBJ1-4	-	TGTGCCAGCAGTTCGAGACAGGCAAATGAAAAACTGTTTTTT	CASSSRQANEKLFF
TRBV9	-	TRBJ1-3	-	TGTGCCAGCAGCGTAGATCCTCGCGGGGACACCATATATTTT	CASSVDPRGDTIYF
TRBV3-1/TRBV3-2	-	TRBJ2-3	-	TGTGCCAGCAGCCATTCCGGAGGGAAGACGCAGTATTTT	CASSHSGGKTQYF
TRBV30	once	TRBJ1-2	-	TGTGCCTGGACGGCTGGGTGGGGCGGCTATGGCTACACCTTC	CAWTAGWGGYGYTF
TRBV4-3	-	TRBJ2-7	TRBD2	TGCGCCAGCAGCCATGAACTAGCGGCAAACTCCTACGAGCAGTACTTC	CASSHELAANSYEQYF
TRBV5-4	-	TRBJ2-3	-	TGTGCCAGCAGCTTGGCCGGGGCGGTCGGAGATACGCAGTATTTT	CASSLAGAVGDTQYF
TRBV6-5	once	TRBJ2-7	-	TGTGCCAGCAGTTACTTAGGGGGTGGATACGAGCAGTACTTC	CASSYLGGGYEQYF
TRBV5-1	-	TRBJ2-7	TRBD2	TGCGCCAGCAGCCTCGGCGGGGGACTAGCGGTCGACGAGCAGTACTTC	CASSLGGGLAVDEQYF
TRBV6-1	-	TRBJ2-1	TRBD2	TGTGCCAGCAGTGAAGCCATACCGGGACTAGCTAAAAGGGGGGAGCAGTTCTTC	CASSEAIPGLAKRGEQFF
TRBV28	few	TRBJ1-1	-	TGTGCCACCTCTAATCGGGGACGGAACACTGAAGCTTTCTTT	CATSNRGRNTEAFF
TRBV19	-	TRBJ2-3	-	TGTGCCTCCAGAGACTCCACAGATACGCAGTATTTT	CASRDSTDTQYF
TRBV5-3	-	TRBJ1-3	-	-	CARSCHRDRDFRFGGNTIYF
TRBV24-1	few	TRBJ2-1	-	TGTGCCACCAGTGATATGAATCCGGCATACAATGAGCAGTTCTTC	CATSDMNPAYNEQFF
TRBV2	-	TRBJ1-2	-	TGTGCCAGCACAGTCGGGAGTAACTATGGCTACACCTTC	CASTVGSNYGYTF
TRBV18	-	TRBJ2-5	-	TGTGCCAGCTCACCCCCCCTTGGAGGAGGAGAGACCCAGTACTTC	CASSPPLGGGETQYF
TRBV6-5	-	TRBJ2-7	TRBD1	TGTGCCAGTCGTCCGGGACAGGGTTACGAGCAGTACTTC	CASRPGQGYEQYF
TRBV5-1	-	TRBJ2-1	TRBD1	TGCGCCAGCAGCATAGGACTTGAGGGGGCCAATGAGCAGTTCTTC	CASSIGLEGANEQFF
TRBV5-1	-	TRBJ2-3	TRBD2	TGCGCCAGCAGCTTTAAACTAGCGGGGGCTGACACAGATACGCAGTATTTT	CASSFKLAGADTDTQYF
TRBV9	-	TRBJ1-6	-	TGTGCCAGCAGCTTCGGCGGAAATTCACCCCTCCACTTT	CASSFGGNSPLHF
TRBV3-1/TRBV3-2	-	TRBJ2-3	-	TGTGCCAGCAGCGTATCAGGGACGAGTACGCAGTATTTT	CASSVSGTSTQYF
TRBV12-3/TRBV12-4	-	TRBJ1-2	-	TGTGCCAGCAGCTCCGGACCGGGCTATGGCTACACCTTC	CASSSGPGYGYTF
TRBV5-4	-	TRBJ1-1	-	TGTGCCAGCAGCCAGGACAGTGTGAACACTGAAGCTTTCTTT	CASSQDSVNTEAFF
TRBV5-5	-	TRBJ2-1	TRBD2	TGTGCCAGCAGCAGGACTAGCGGGCAGAATGAGCAGTTCTTC	CASSRTSGQNEQFF
TRBV24-1	-	TRBJ2-1	TRBD2	TGTGCCACCAGTGGCGGGGGGAGCTCCTACAATGAGCAGTTCTTC	CATSGGGSSYNEQFF
TRBV27	-	TRBJ2-7	TRBD2	TGTGCCAGCAGTTTCGGACTAGCGGAGGGCGAGCAGTACTTC	CASSFGLAEGEQYF
TRBV9	-	TRBJ2-5	-	TGTGCCAGCAGCGTATCGGACGGCTTTGGGGAGACCCAGTACTTC	CASSVSDGFGETQYF
TRBV28	-	TRBJ2-5	-	TGTGCCAGCAGTTTTTCGGCGGGGGAGACCCAGTACTTC	CASSFSAGETQYF
TRBV19	-	TRBJ2-7	TRBD2	TGTGCCAGTAGTTCGACCCTAATGACTAGCGGGAGTGGCGAGCAGTACTTC	CASSSTLMTSGSGEQYF
TRBV24-1	-	TRBJ2-3	-	TGTGCCACCAGTGAGGGGGGGACAGGCTCAGATACGCAGTATTTT	CATSEGGTGSDTQYF
TRBV28	-	TRBJ1-2	TRBD1	TGTGCCAGCACCTCTCAGGACAGGGGAGTCTATGGCTACACCTTC	CASTSQDRGVYGYTF